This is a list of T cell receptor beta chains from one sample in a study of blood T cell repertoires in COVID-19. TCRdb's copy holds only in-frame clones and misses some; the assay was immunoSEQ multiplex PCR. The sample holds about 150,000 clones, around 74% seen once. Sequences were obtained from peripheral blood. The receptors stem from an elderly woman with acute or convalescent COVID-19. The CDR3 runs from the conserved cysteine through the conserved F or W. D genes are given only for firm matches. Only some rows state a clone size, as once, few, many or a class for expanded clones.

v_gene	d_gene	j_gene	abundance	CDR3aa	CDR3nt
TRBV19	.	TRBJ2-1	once	CASTSIGTYNEQFF	TGTGCCAGTACCTCAATCGGGACATACAATGAGCAGTTCTTC
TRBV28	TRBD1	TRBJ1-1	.	CASSSLTGRREAFF	TGTGCCAGCAGTTCTTTGACAGGGCGTAGGGAAGCTTTCTTT
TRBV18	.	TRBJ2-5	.	CASSPPGGSRETQYF	TGTGCCAGCTCACCACCAGGCGGGTCAAGGGAGACCCAGTACTTC
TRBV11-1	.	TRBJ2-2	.	CASSLFGTPNTGELFF	TGTGCCAGCAGCTTATTCGGGACACCGAACACCGGGGAGCTGTTTTTT
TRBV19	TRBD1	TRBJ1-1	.	CASRAQGVVTEAFF	TGTGCCAGTAGAGCACAGGGGGTAGTCACTGAAGCTTTCTTT
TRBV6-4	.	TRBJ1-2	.	CASSLDSQNNYGYTF	TGTGCCAGCAGCCTCGACAGCCAGAATAACTATGGCTACACCTTC
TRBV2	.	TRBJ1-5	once	CASSNGLTLQPQHF	TGTGCCAGCAGTAACGGACTCACCTTACAGCCCCAGCATTTT
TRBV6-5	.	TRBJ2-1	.	CASSYSIGVEQFF	TGTGCCAGCAGTTACTCGATCGGGGTTGAGCAGTTCTTC
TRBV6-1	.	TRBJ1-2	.	CASSETPGQTNYGYTF	TGTGCCAGCAGTGAAACCCCGGGACAAACTAACTATGGCTACACCTTC
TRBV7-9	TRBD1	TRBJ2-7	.	CASSLRQGAYEQYF	TGTGCCAGCAGCTTAAGACAGGGGGCCTACGAGCAGTACTTC
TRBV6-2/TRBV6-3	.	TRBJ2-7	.	CASSYRGGDTYEQYF	TGTGCCAGCAGTTACAGGGGCGGGGATACCTACGAGCAGTACTTC
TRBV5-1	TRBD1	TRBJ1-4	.	CASSLDRAVSEKLFF	TGCGCCAGCAGCCTCGACAGGGCAGTGAGTGAAAAACTGTTTTTT
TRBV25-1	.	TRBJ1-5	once	CATFGPKGHQPQHF	TGTGCTACCTTTGGCCCCAAGGGGCATCAGCCCCAGCATTTT
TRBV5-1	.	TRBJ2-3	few	CASSLEGRSQYF	TGCGCCAGCAGCTTGGAGGGGAGGTCGCAGTATTTT
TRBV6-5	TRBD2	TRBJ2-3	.	CASRRLAVEDTQYF	TGTGCCAGCCGTCGGCTAGCGGTAGAAGATACGCAGTATTTT
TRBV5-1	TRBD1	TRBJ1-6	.	CASSSTGTGESPLHF	TGCGCCAGCAGCTCGACCGGGACAGGGGAATCACCCCTCCACTTT
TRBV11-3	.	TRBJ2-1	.	CASSAAHGYLGNEQFF	TGTGCCAGCAGCGCTGCACACGGGTACTTGGGCAATGAGCAGTTCTTC
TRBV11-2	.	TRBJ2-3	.	CASRGAGYTDTQYF	TGTGCCAGCAGGGGTGCGGGGTACACAGATACGCAGTATTTT
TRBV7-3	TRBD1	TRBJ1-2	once	CASSITGGDGYTF	TGTGCCAGCAGCATAACAGGGGGCGATGGCTACACCTTC
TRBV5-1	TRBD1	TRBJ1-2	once	CASSWTGSYGYTF	TGCGCCAGCAGCTGGACAGGGTCCTATGGCTACACCTTC
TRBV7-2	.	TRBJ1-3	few	CASSPLTGPSSGNTIYF	TGTGCCAGCAGCCCCCTGACAGGCCCTAGCTCTGGAAACACCATATATTTT
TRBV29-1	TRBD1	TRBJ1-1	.	CSVGQGKHTEAFF	TGCAGCGTCGGACAGGGGAAGCACACTGAAGCTTTCTTT
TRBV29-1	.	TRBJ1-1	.	CSVTPGGDTEAFF	TGCAGCGTCACACCAGGAGGGGACACTGAAGCTTTCTTT
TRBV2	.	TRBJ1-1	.	CASLYIARTEAFF	TGTGCCAGCCTTTACATTGCTAGGACTGAAGCTTTCTTT
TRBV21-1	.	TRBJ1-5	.	CASREGQGGQPQHF	TGTGCCAGCAGAGAGGGACAGGGCGGACAGCCCCAGCATTTT
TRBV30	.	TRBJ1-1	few	CAWSRQDRRGTEAFF	TGTGCCTGGAGTCGACAAGACAGGAGAGGCACTGAAGCTTTCTTT
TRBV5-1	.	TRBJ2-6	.	CASSLEYGSGANVLTF	TGCGCCAGCAGCTTGGAGTACGGCTCTGGGGCCAACGTCCTGACTTTC
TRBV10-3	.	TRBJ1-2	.	CAISESNGDYGYTF	TGTGCCATCAGTGAGTCTAACGGGGACTATGGCTACACCTTC
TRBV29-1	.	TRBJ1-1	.	CSVVGATEAFF	TGCAGCGTTGTAGGGGCCACTGAAGCTTTCTTT
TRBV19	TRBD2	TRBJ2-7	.	CASSTYHSGSNYEQYF	TGTGCCAGTAGTACCTACCATAGCGGGAGCAACTACGAGCAGTACTTC
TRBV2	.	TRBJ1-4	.	CASRNQRTNEKLFF	TGTGCCAGCAGGAATCAGCGGACTAATGAAAAACTGTTTTTT
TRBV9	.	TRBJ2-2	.	CASSVELLPGYLTGELFF	TGTGCCAGCAGCGTAGAGCTATTACCGGGTTACCTTACCGGGGAGCTGTTTTTT
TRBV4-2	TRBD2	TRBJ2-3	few	CASSPGLVMDTQYF	TGTGCCAGCAGCCCGGGACTAGTCATGGATACGCAGTATTTT
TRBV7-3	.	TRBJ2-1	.	CASSSNVGLYNEQFF	TGTGCCAGCAGCTCTAACGTAGGACTCTACAATGAGCAGTTCTTC
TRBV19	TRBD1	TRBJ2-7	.	CASKSQGEAEQYF	TGTGCCAGTAAATCACAGGGGGAGGCCGAGCAGTACTTC
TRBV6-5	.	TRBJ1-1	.	CASSPLTRNTEAFF	TGTGCCAGCAGTCCCCTCACCAGGAACACTGAAGCTTTCTTT
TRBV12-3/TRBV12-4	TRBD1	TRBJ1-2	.	CASSGQGAGYTF	TGTGCCAGCAGCGGACAGGGGGCTGGCTACACCTTC
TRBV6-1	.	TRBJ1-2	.	CASSEARRIPYGYTF	TGTGCCAGCAGTGAAGCGCGTCGAATTCCCTATGGCTACACCTTC
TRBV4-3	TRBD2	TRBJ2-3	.	CASSHISGGLSTDTQYF	TGCGCCAGCAGCCATATTAGCGGGGGGCTAAGCACAGATACGCAGTATTTT
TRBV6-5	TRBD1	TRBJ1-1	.	CASRTNRGLDTEAFF	TGTGCCAGCAGGACCAACAGGGGGCTGGACACTGAAGCTTTCTTT
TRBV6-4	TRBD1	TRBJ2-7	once	CAGLLGTGVSYEQYF	TGTGCCGGACTACTCGGGACAGGGGTCTCCTACGAGCAGTACTTC
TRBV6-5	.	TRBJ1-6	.	CASSYSTAYNSPLHF	TGTGCCAGCAGTTACTCGACTGCCTATAATTCACCCCTCCACTTT
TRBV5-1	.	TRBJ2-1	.	CASSLIDARDNEQFF	TGCGCCAGCAGCTTGATAGATGCGCGGGACAATGAGCAGTTCTTC
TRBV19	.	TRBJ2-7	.	CASSGAYEQYF	TGTGCCAGTAGTGGAGCCTACGAGCAGTACTTC
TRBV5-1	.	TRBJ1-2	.	CASSSGLRSGSGYTF	TGCGCCAGCAGCTCCGGACTCCGATCAGGCTCTGGCTACACCTTC
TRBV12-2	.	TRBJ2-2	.	CASRLGPAQRGGRNTGELFF	TGTGCAAGTCGCTTAGGCCCCGCACAGCGGGGGGGCCGGAACACCGGGGAGCTGTTTTTT
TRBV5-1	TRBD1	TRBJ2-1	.	CASSPHGGQDAYNEQFF	TGCGCCAGCAGCCCTCACGGGGGACAGGACGCTTACAATGAGCAGTTCTTC
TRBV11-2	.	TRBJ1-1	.	CASSDPTGSNTEAFF	TGTGCCAGCAGCGACCCGACGGGGTCGAACACTGAAGCTTTCTTT
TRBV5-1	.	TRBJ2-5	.	CASSLAWTPLNGETQYF	TGCGCCAGCAGCTTGGCGTGGACACCGTTAAATGGAGAGACCCAGTACTTC
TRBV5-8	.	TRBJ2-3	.	CASSSQVMGQYF	TGTGCCAGCAGCTCACAGGTTATGGGGCAGTATTTT
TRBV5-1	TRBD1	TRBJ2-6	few	CASSGGTGSSGANVLTF	TGCGCCAGCAGCGGAGGGACAGGAAGCTCTGGGGCCAACGTCCTGACTTTC
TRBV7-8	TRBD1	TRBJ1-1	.	CASSPRDRPNTEAFF	TGTGCCAGCAGCCCCCGGGACAGACCGAACACTGAAGCTTTCTTT
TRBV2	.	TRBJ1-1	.	CASSEASRAFF	TGTGCCAGCAGTGAAGCGTCGAGAGCTTTCTTT
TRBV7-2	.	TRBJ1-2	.	CASSLDPGNYGYTF	TGTGCCAGCAGCTTAGATCCAGGGAACTATGGCTACACCTTC
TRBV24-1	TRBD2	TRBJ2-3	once	CATSASGNTDTQYF	TGTGCCACCAGTGCTAGCGGGAACACAGATACGCAGTATTTT